This TCR beta chain was identified during a study of T-cell reconstitution after alpha-beta-depleted transplantation in children. This clonotype occurred a few times. Construction of the TCRbeta library involved unique molecular identifiers. A single record per CDR3 protein comes from TCRdb applying MiXCR to the PCR reads. The sample includes roughly 310,000 distinct CDR3 sequences, approximately 23% of them seen just once. The V end lost 4 bases, the J end lost 4 bases, and 8 bases lay between the germline ends. The CDR3 contains 14 residues. CDR1 is SNHLY and CDR2 is FYNNEI in the germline V gene. The clonotype was recovered from a male patient younger than 18 who had a stem cell transplant for acute lymphoblastic leukemia, so the T cells may come from the graft donor. V is TRBV2 and J is TRBJ2-6; D gene ambiguous. The sequencing used PBMCs, mostly from graft donor cells, collected 180 days after TCRalphabeta/CD19-depleted stem cell transplant. CDR3 amino acids: CASSGSAGANVLTF. The CDR3 DNA is TGTGCCAGCAGTGGGAGTGCGGGGGCCAACGTCCTGACTTTC. The full variable domain, rest sourced from reference TRBV2 and TRBJ2-6, is EPEVTQTPSHQVTQMGQEVILRCVPISNHLYFYWYRQILGQKVEFLVSFYNNEISEKSEIFDDQFSVERPDGSNFTLKIRSTKLEDSAMYFCASSGSAGANVLTFGAGSRLTVL.